This T cell receptor beta chain derives from a study of cytomegalovirus exposure and HLA in healthy donors. Overall study results and limits: What a later analysis showed was that several of the most significant clusters appeared linked to common viral pathogens. Reports indicate that TCR beta sequences accurately predicted the HLA-A and HLA-B alleles of most subjects.

The PCR was carried out with 60 Vbeta primers and 13 Jbeta primers. Clones were read by immunoSEQ multiplex PCR, and TCRdb kept only the in-frame ones, dropping some. Of approximately 210,000 clones in the sample, roughly 80% are singletons; the top ten hold approximately 1.4%. CDR1 and CDR2 from the germline V gene are SGHTA and FQGNSA. The CDR3 covers 12 residues. Between the trimmed V and J ends, which lost 2 bases and 4 bases, there was a span of 5 bases. A word on this clone: Antigen: not known.

The rearrangement joins TRBV7-2 to TRBJ1-2; D is undetermined. The source is a woman between 50 and 59 years old in good health and CMV-seronegative. Source material: PBMCs. The CDR3 is CASSLYLYGYTF. In nucleotides, the CDR3 is TGTGCCAGCAGCTTATATCTCTATGGCTACACCTTC.